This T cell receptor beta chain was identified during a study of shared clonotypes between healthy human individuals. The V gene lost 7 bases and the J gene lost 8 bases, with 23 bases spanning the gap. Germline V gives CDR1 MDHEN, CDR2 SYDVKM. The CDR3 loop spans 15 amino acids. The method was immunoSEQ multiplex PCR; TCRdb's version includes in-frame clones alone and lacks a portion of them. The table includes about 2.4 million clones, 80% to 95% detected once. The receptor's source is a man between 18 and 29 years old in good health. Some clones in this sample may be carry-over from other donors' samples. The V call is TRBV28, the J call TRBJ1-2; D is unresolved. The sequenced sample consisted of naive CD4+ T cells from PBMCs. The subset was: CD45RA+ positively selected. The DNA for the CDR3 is TGTGCCAGCACCGAAAGGGCCCCGGGCCGATGGGGCTACACCTTC. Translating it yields CASTERAPGRWGYTF.